These T cell receptor beta chains were read from a single sample in a study of blood T cell repertoires in COVID-19. Repertoires were generated with immunoSEQ multiplex PCR, while TCRdb's copy carries only in-frame clones and drops some. The table has about 240,000 clones, roughly 82% seen once; the top ten hold roughly 4.7%. The sample taken for sequencing was peripheral blood. The receptors originated from a woman aged 70-85 years with acute or convalescent COVID-19. The CDR3 runs from the conserved cysteine through the conserved F or W. A D gene is named only where the DNA matches it firmly. Some rows have no size entry. The others give once, few or many, or a class for an expanded clone.

>TRBJ2-3|TRBD2|NA|TRBV11-2
CASSLTSGGADTDTQYF
TGTGCCAGCAGCTTAACTAGCGGGGGGGCCGATACAGATACGCAGTATTTT
>TRBJ1-2|TRBD1|NA|TRBV6-5
CASSLGQRSNYGYTF
TGTGCCAGCAGCCTGGGACAGAGATCTAACTATGGCTACACCTTC
>TRBJ2-4|NA|NA|TRBV2
CASSAWALQAKNIQYF
TGTGCCAGCAGTGCCTGGGCCCTGCAAGCCAAAAACATTCAGTACTTC
>TRBJ1-2|NA|NA|TRBV19
CASSSAGGGYTF
TGTGCCAGTAGTTCTGCGGGTGGCGGCTACACCTTC
>TRBJ1-1|NA|NA|TRBV7-8
CASSPPGGWDTEAFF
TGTGCCAGCAGCCCCCCGGGGGGCTGGGACACTGAAGCTTTCTTT
>TRBJ2-3|NA|NA|TRBV5-1
CASSLVMASDTQYF
TGCGCCAGCAGCTTGGTGATGGCTTCAGATACGCAGTATTTT
>TRBJ1-3|NA|NA|TRBV30
CAWSNSRDTIYF
TGTGCCTGGAGTAACTCCAGGGACACCATATATTTT
>TRBJ1-5|TRBD1|few|TRBV6-1
CASSESGGLQPQHF
TGTGCCAGCAGTGAATCAGGGGGCCTGCAGCCCCAGCATTTT
>TRBJ1-3|TRBD1|few|TRBV30
CAWSIRQGSGNTIYF
TGTGCCTGGAGTATTCGACAGGGTTCTGGAAACACCATATATTTT
>TRBJ2-3|NA|NA|TRBV6-6
CASSYSPGSDTQYF
TGTGCCAGCAGTTACTCGCCAGGGTCAGATACGCAGTATTTT
>TRBJ2-7|NA|few|TRBV29-1
CSAARLNEQYF
TGCAGCGCCGCAAGACTAAACGAGCAGTACTTC
>TRBJ1-1|NA|NA|TRBV7-9
CASSSAGYATEAFF
TGTGCCAGCAGCTCTGCAGGGTATGCCACTGAAGCTTTCTTT
>TRBJ2-3|TRBD2|few|TRBV29-1
CSVARGGQDTQYF
TGCAGCGTGGCACGGGGGGGCCAAGATACGCAGTATTTT
>TRBJ1-6|NA|once|TRBV21-1
CATTHWGAYNSPLHF
TGTGCCACCACACACTGGGGCGCCTATAATTCACCCCTCCACTTT
>TRBJ1-2|TRBD1|NA|TRBV5-1
CASSLTGGGYTF
TGCGCCAGCAGCTTGACAGGGGGAGGCTACACCTTC
>TRBJ2-4|NA|NA|TRBV3-1/TRBV3-2
CASSQASSSNIQYF
TGTGCCAGCAGCCAAGCTTCTAGCTCAAACATTCAGTACTTC
>TRBJ2-7|TRBD2|NA|TRBV28
CASRPLAGVSYEQYF
TGTGCCAGCAGGCCACTAGCGGGGGTCTCCTACGAGCAGTACTTC
>TRBJ2-7|NA|once|TRBV5-6
CASSLSRGLPFSYEQYF
TGTGCCAGCAGCTTATCGCGGGGGCTGCCATTCTCCTACGAGCAGTACTTC
>TRBJ2-1|NA|NA|TRBV5-1
CASSSTGGNEQFF
TGCGCCAGCAGCTCGACAGGAGGCAATGAGCAGTTCTTC
>TRBJ1-5|NA|NA|TRBV4-2
CASSQDWGREPQHF
TGTGCCAGCAGCCAAGATTGGGGTCGGGAACCCCAGCATTTT
>TRBJ2-5|TRBD2|NA|TRBV20-1
CSASSGGAWETQYF
TGCAGTGCTAGTAGCGGGGGGGCTTGGGAGACCCAGTACTTC
>TRBJ1-1|NA|NA|TRBV6-4
CASSDSGAENTEAFF
TGTGCCAGCAGTGACTCGGGGGCAGAGAACACTGAAGCTTTCTTT
>TRBJ1-4|NA|NA|TRBV27
CASSSRSSNEKLFF
TGTGCCAGCAGTTCGAGGTCTTCTAATGAAAAACTGTTTTTT
>TRBJ1-1|NA|NA|TRBV19
CASSRQSLNTEAFF
TGTGCCAGTAGTAGACAATCTTTGAACACTGAAGCTTTCTTT
>TRBJ1-2|NA|NA|TRBV28
CASSFGDHGRKGYTF
TGTGCCAGCAGTTTCGGGGATCACGGAAGGAAGGGCTACACCTTC